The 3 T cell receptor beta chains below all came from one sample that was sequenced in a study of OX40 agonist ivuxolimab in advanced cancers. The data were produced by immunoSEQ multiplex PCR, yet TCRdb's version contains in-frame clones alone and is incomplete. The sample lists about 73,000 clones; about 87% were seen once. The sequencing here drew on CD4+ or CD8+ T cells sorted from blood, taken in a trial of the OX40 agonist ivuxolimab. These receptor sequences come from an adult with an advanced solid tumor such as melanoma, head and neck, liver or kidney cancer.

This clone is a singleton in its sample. Here the CDR3 DNA reads TGTGCCAGCAGTGACTACGAGCAGTACTTC. It codes for CASSDYEQYF. The gene calls are TRBV6-1 and TRBJ2-7; D gene uncertain. V lost 3 bases and J 3 bases, leaving 0 bases between the germline ends. The CDR3 is made up of 10 amino acids. CDR1 is MNHNS, CDR2 SASEGT, per germline.

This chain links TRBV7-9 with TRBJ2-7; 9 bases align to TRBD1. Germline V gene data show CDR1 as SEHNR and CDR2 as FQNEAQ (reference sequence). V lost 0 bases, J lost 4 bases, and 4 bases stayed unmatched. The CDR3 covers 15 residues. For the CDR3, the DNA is TGTGCCAGCAGCTTAGCTCGTGGGACAGGGTACGAGCAGTACTTC. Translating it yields CASSLARGTGYEQYF.

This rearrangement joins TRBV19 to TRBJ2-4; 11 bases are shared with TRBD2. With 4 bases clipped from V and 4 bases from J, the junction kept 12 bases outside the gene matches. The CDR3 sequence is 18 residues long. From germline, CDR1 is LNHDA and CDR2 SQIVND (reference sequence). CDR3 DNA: TGTGCCAGTAGTACAAACTCCGGGACTAGCGGACCTAAAAACATTCAGTACTTC. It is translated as CASSTNSGTSGPKNIQYF.